These 26 T cell receptor beta chains were sequenced from one sample in a study of blood T cell repertoires in COVID-19. Profiling relied on immunoSEQ multiplex PCR, and the TCRdb table lists in-frame clones only, not all of them. The sample holds 160,000 or so clones, roughly 89% seen once. The specimen was peripheral blood. All receptors come from a woman in her sixties who had recovered from COVID-19.

The V gene is TRBV5-1, the J gene TRBJ1-4; D is unclear. The CDR3 has 16 amino acids. CDR1 SGHRS and CDR2 YFSETQ come from the germline V gene. The V and J ends lost 1 base and 0 bases respectively, with 10 bases between them. The CDR3 is CASSLSGFTTNEKLFF. The CDR3 bases are TGCGCCAGCAGCTTGAGCGGGTTTACAACTAATGAAAAACTGTTTTTT.

The rearrangement joins TRBV7-7 to TRBJ2-7; 9 bases line up with TRBD2. Germline assignment: CDR1 SSHAT and CDR2 FNYEAQ (reference sequence). This CDR3 spans 13 amino acids. Germline trimming cut 11 bases from V and 3 bases from J; bases unmatched to any gene: 8. DNA of the CDR3: TGTGCCCGGCGAGCGGGGGGAATCTACGAGCAGTACTTC. Residues: CARRAGGIYEQYF.

This rearrangement joins TRBV2 to TRBJ2-7; 8 positions match TRBD1. Losses at the gene ends were 6 bases for V and 6 bases for J; bases not matched to a gene: 10. This CDR3 is 14 amino acids long. The germline CDR1 and CDR2 sequences are SNHLY and FYNNEI. The CDR3 nucleotides are TGTGCCAGCAGACCGGACAGGGCCGTGGGCGAGCAGTACTTC. Protein: CASRPDRAVGEQYF. The whole variable domain, filled in from reference TRBV2 and TRBJ2-7, reads EPEVTQTPSHQVTQMGQEVILRCVPISNHLYFYWYRQILGQKVEFLVSFYNNEISEKSEIFDDQFSVERPDGSNFTLKIRSTKLEDSAMYFCASRPDRAVGEQYFGPGTRLTVT.

The rearrangement joins TRBV5-4 to TRBJ1-2, with TRBD1 identical over 9 bases. The CDR3 covers 16 residues. Germline-derived CDR1 and CDR2 are SGHNT and YYREEE (reference sequence). The trim removed 4 bases at V and 5 bases at J, leaving 12 bases unmatched. The DNA for the CDR3 is TGTGCCAGCAGCAATGACAGGGGGAAGCTCCTATATGGCTACACCTTC. Residues: CASSNDRGKLLYGYTF.

This rearrangement joins TRBV19 to TRBJ2-5; 7 bases align to TRBD1. The junction had 9 bases not matched to a gene; V was cut back by 5 bases and J by 3 bases. The CDR3 totals 15 residues. Germline V gene sequence: CDR1 LNHDA, CDR2 SQIVND (reference sequence). In DNA form, the CDR3 reads TGTGCCAGTAGTTCAGAGGGGACAGTAGAAGAGACCCAGTACTTC. It yields the protein CASSSEGTVEETQYF.

This chain joins TRBV5-1 and TRBJ2-5, with 8 bases identical to TRBD1. This CDR3 is 15 amino acids long. From germline, CDR1 is SGHRS and CDR2 YFSETQ. V gave up 5 bases and J gave up 5 bases; unmatched junction bases: 11. This chain's CDR3 is CASSPGDRRPETQYF. As DNA, the CDR3 is TGCGCCAGCAGTCCGGGGGACAGGAGACCCGAGACCCAGTACTTC.

The chain is built from TRBV11-2 and TRBJ2-1, with TRBD1 identical over 7 bases. Germline V gives CDR1 SGHAT, CDR2 FQNNGV. The junction had 8 bases not matched to a gene; V was cut back by 1 base and J by 8 bases. CDR3 length: 15 residues. CDR3 residues: CASSLGPQGVDEQFF. CDR3 nucleotide sequence: TGTGCCAGCAGCTTAGGTCCCCAGGGGGTCGATGAGCAGTTCTTC. The whole variable domain, remainder taken from reference TRBV11-2 and TRBJ2-1, is EAGVAQSPRYKIIEKRQSVAFWCNPISGHATLYWYQQILGQGPKLLIQFQNNGVVDDSQLPKDRFSAERLKGVDSTLKIQPAKLEDSAVYLCASSLGPQGVDEQFFGPGTRLTVL.

This chain links TRBV10-1 with TRBJ1-1, with 7 bases fitting TRBD1. The length of the CDR3 is 20 residues. The germline V gene has CDR1 WNHNN and CDR2 SYGVQD (reference sequence). The V segment lost 3 bases and the J segment 2 bases; nucleotides outside the gene matches: 21. DNA of the CDR3: TGCGCCAGCAGTGAAGCCGGGACAGCGAGAAGTCAAAATAAAAACACTGAAGCTTTCTTT. Its translation: CASSEAGTARSQNKNTEAFF.

This clone was detected only a few times. The V call is TRBV7-9, the J call TRBJ2-7; 12 bases agree with TRBD2. Trimming at V came to 5 bases and at J to 5 bases, leaving 19 bases not matched to a gene. Germline V CDR1 and CDR2: SEHNR, FQNEAQ (reference sequence). This CDR3 comprises 19 residues. The CDR3 sequence is CASSQSRPPMGLAGDEQYF. The CDR3 DNA follows: TGTGCCAGCAGCCAGAGTAGGCCCCCGATGGGACTAGCGGGTGACGAGCAGTACTTC.

This chain uses TRBV28 with TRBJ1-1, with TRBD1 matching over 8 bases. Germline values: CDR1 MDHEN, CDR2 SYDVKM. With V trimmed by 6 bases and J by 9 bases, 3 bases remained unmatched. This CDR3 is built from 11 residues. In nucleotides, the CDR3 is TGTGCCAGCAGCCGACAGGGGCAAGCTTTCTTT. Translation: CASSRQGQAFF.

The chain is built from TRBV24-1 and TRBJ2-5; possibly TRBD1 for D (6 bases). V lost 4 bases to trimming and J lost 5 bases, with 22 bases between them. The germline V gene has CDR1 KGHDR and CDR2 SFDVKD. The CDR3 sequence is 17 residues long. The CDR3 sequence: CATSDSRTQGYRETQYF. DNA of the CDR3: TGTGCCACCAGTGACTCCCGAACTCAGGGGTACAGGGAGACCCAGTACTTC.

In the case of this clone: One end of the junction is discordant with germline, which a read error may explain. The V call is TRBV12-3 or TRBV12-4, the J call TRBJ1-1, with D possibly being TRBD1 (5 bases). This CDR3 region has 11 residues. The CDR3 loop reads CASSLGDSGMF. CDR3 sequence (DNA): TGTGCCAGCAGTTTGGGTGACAGTGGTATGTTT.

The CDR3 is CASSFDRAANEQFF. CDR3 DNA: TGTGCCAGCAGCTTCGACAGGGCTGCCAATGAGCAGTTCTTC. The chain has TRBV7-3 and TRBJ2-1; 7 nucleotides agree with TRBD1. V trimming: 3 bases; J trimming: 6 bases; junction bases outside the gene matches: 5. CDR1 SGHTA and CDR2 FQGTGA come from the germline V gene. The CDR3 contains 14 residues.

The chain links TRBV4-3 to TRBJ2-2; D might be TRBD1 (6 bases). Per germline, CDR1 LGHNA and CDR2 YSLEER. The CDR3 has 15 amino acids. Trimming took 0 bases from V and 5 from J, leaving 10 bases between them. The CDR3 sequence is CASSQENQGTGELFF. The CDR3 DNA sequence: TGCGCCAGCAGCCAAGAGAATCAGGGGACCGGGGAGCTGTTTTTT.

This chain joins TRBV10-3 and TRBJ1-1; possibly TRBD1 for D (6 bases). Germline assignment: CDR1 ENHRY and CDR2 SYGVKD. V lost 9 bases to trimming and J lost 1 base, with 15 bases between them. The CDR3 has 14 residues. In nucleotides, the CDR3 is TGTGCCATAAAACCATCGGGACAGAACACTGAAGCTTTCTTT. It encodes CAIKPSGQNTEAFF.

The V gene is TRBV5-4, the J gene TRBJ1-2, with D possibly TRBD1 on 6 matching bases. Germline V gene sequence: CDR1 SGHNT, CDR2 YYREEE (reference sequence). Trimming removed 4 bases at V and 4 bases at J, with 11 bases between. The CDR3 extends over 13 amino acids. The CDR3, as DNA: TGTGCCAGCAGCCCTAACAGGGCCTATGGCTACACCTTC. This sequence encodes CASSPNRAYGYTF. Full variable domain (remainder filled in from reference TRBV5-4 and TRBJ1-2): ETGVTQSPTHLIKTRGQQVTLRCSSQSGHNTVSWYQQALGQGPQFIFQYYREEENGRGNFPPRFSGLQFPNYSSELNVNALELDDSALYLCASSPNRAYGYTFGSGTRLTVV.

The rearrangement uses TRBV9 and TRBJ1-2; D perhaps matches TRBD1 (6 bases). The germline CDR1 and CDR2 sequences are SGDLS and YYNGEE. The V gene lost 3 bases and the J gene lost 1 base, with 7 bases spanning the gap. This CDR3 is built from 13 residues. The CDR3 reads CASSEQGNYGYTF. The CDR3 bases are TGTGCCAGCAGCGAACAGGGTAACTATGGCTACACCTTC.

The V call is TRBV11-2, the J call TRBJ2-1, with D tentatively TRBD1 (6 bases). Germline values: CDR1 SGHAT, CDR2 FQNNGV. This CDR3 is 13 amino acids long. V was trimmed by 8 bases and J by 12 bases, leaving 20 bases between them. DNA for the CDR3: TGTGCCAGCCGTAGGCAGGGGCACAAGGTGCAGTTCTTC. It codes for CASRRQGHKVQFF.

This sequence joins TRBV5-4 and TRBJ2-5; maybe TRBD1 (6 bases). This CDR3 spans 13 amino acids. Germline assignment: CDR1 SGHNT and CDR2 YYREEE (reference sequence). Trimming stripped 2 bases from V and 5 bases from J, with 10 bases between. This CDR3 is CASSFDRSETQYF. CDR3 DNA: TGTGCCAGCAGCTTTGACAGGTCCGAGACCCAGTACTTC.

This sequence joins TRBV9 and TRBJ2-1, with 11 bases that match TRBD2. CDR1 and CDR2 from the germline V gene are SGDLS and YYNGEE. This CDR3 has 17 residues. V gave up 1 base and J gave up 2 bases; unmatched junction bases: 5. The CDR3 region has the DNA TGTGCCAGCAGCGTACTAGCGGGGGGCTCAACCTACAATGAGCAGTTCTTC. The encoded protein is CASSVLAGGSTYNEQFF.

This clone has just one count. The V and J genes are TRBV4-1 and TRBJ1-3; 10 nucleotides agree with TRBD1. V shed 5 bases, J shed 4 bases, and the junction held 8 bases outside the gene matches. CDR1 MGHRA and CDR2 YSYEKL come from the germline V gene. The CDR3 extends over 16 amino acids. The CDR3 nucleotides read TGCGCCAGCAGCACCCGACAGGGGGCAGGGGGAAACACCATATATTTT. This translates into CASSTRQGAGGNTIYF.

The chain has TRBV24-1 and TRBJ2-2; no clear D. Germline CDR1 KGHDR, CDR2 SFDVKD. This CDR3 spans 15 amino acids. V dropped 0 bases and J dropped 1 base, with 5 bases sitting between them. The CDR3 coding sequence is TGTGCCACCAGTGATTTGTCCAGGAACACCGGGGAGCTGTTTTTT. As protein: CATSDLSRNTGELFF.

The V gene is TRBV3-1 (or the pseudogene TRBV3-2), the J gene TRBJ1-1; D gene unclear. CDR1 is LGHDT, CDR2 YNNKEL, per germline (reference sequence). The CDR3 has 12 residues. The V end was cut by 1 base, the J end by 6 bases, with 6 bases between. CDR3 in DNA: TGTGCCAGCAGCCAAGTGTCGTCTGAAGCTTTCTTT. This translates into CASSQVSSEAFF.

J is TRBJ2-7 and V is TRBV9; possibly TRBD2 for D (5 bases). The germline gives CDR1 SGDLS, CDR2 YYNGEE. Trimming removed 4 bases at V and 1 base at J, with 12 bases between. This CDR3 is built from 14 residues. The CDR3 DNA reads TGTGCCAGCAGCCTCTCCCGCGGGTCCTACGAGCAGTACTTC. Its translation: CASSLSRGSYEQYF.

The CDR3 sequence: CASSLLQGNSPLHF. The CDR3 nucleotides read TGTGCCAGCAGCTTATTGCAGGGAAATTCACCCCTCCACTTT. The chain recombines TRBV7-6 with TRBJ1-6; the D gene is possibly TRBD1 (5 bases). Germline-derived CDR1 and CDR2 are SGHVS and FNYEAQ. The CDR3 is 14 amino acids. V gave up 2 bases and J gave up 7 bases, with 9 bases separating them.

This chain joins TRBV5-6 and TRBJ2-5; TRBD2 matches 13 bases. CDR1 is SGHDT, CDR2 YYEEEE, per germline. The CDR3 spans 18 residues. The V and J ends lost 4 bases and 0 bases, in that order; junction bases with no gene match: 9. CDR3 residues: CASSRRLAGGPNQETQYF. CDR3 coding DNA: TGTGCCAGCAGCCGGAGACTAGCGGGGGGACCCAACCAAGAGACCCAGTACTTC.